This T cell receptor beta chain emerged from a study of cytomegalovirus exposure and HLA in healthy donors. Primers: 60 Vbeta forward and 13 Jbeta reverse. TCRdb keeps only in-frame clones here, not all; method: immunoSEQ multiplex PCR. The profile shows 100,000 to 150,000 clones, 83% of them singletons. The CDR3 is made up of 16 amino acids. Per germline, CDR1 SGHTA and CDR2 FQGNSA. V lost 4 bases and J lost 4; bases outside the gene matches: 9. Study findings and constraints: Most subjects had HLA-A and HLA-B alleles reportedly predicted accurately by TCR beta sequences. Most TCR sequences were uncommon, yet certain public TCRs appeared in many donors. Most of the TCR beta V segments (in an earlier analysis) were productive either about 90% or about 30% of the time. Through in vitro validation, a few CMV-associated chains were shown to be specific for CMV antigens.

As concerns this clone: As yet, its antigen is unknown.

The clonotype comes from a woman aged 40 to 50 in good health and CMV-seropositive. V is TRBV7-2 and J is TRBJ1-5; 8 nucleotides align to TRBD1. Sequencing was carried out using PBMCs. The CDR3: CASSYTDRAANQPQHF. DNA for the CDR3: TGTGCCAGCAGCTACACGGACAGGGCGGCAAATCAGCCCCAGCATTTT.